Shown below are 9 T cell receptor beta chains from a single sample sequenced in a study of identifying expanded T cells in peripheral blood. The method was immunoSEQ multiplex PCR; TCRdb's version includes in-frame clones alone and lacks a portion of them. Of about 97,000 clones listed, approximately 90% are singletons. Source material: blood. The receptors here all came from a person aged 18-70 years in good health.

This clone was found many times. The chain carries TRBV7-2 and TRBJ1-4, with D unclear. This CDR3 is built from 15 residues. The ends were cut back, 1 base at V and 0 bases at J, with 6 bases in the middle. Per the germline V gene, CDR1 is SGHTA and CDR2 is FQGNSA. CDR3 nucleotide sequence: TGTGCCAGCAGCTTAGGCTCAGCAACTAATGAAAAACTGTTTTTT. Its translation: CASSLGSATNEKLFF.

The chain recombines TRBV5-1 with TRBJ2-3, with 7 bases aligning to TRBD2. The junction had 4 bases not matched to a gene; V was cut back by 2 bases and J by 1 base. CDR1 and CDR2 from the germline V gene are SGHRS and YFSETQ. The CDR3 runs 15 residues. CDR3 sequence (DNA): TGCGCCAGCAGCTTCGGGGGGTCCCGCACAGATACGCAGTATTTT. Its translation is CASSFGGSRTDTQYF.

The chain couples TRBV15 to TRBJ2-3; D perhaps matches TRBD1 (6 bases). The CDR3 has 16 residues. Germline CDR1 LNHNV, CDR2 YYDKDF (reference sequence). Trimming removed 5 bases at V and 4 bases at J, with 19 bases between. The CDR3 spells CATSVRGRGSPDTQYF. Written as DNA, the CDR3 is TGTGCCACCAGCGTACGGGGTAGGGGGTCTCCAGATACGCAGTATTTT.

The chain couples TRBV13 to TRBJ1-1, with D possibly matching TRBD1 (6 bases). The CDR3 length is 14 residues. V was pared by 5 bases and J by 5 bases, with 15 bases between. Germline CDR1 PRHDT, CDR2 FYEKMQ (reference sequence). The CDR3 sequence: CASSTQGGSTEAFF. As DNA, the CDR3 is TGTGCCAGCAGCACCCAAGGGGGTTCGACTGAAGCTTTCTTT.

This sequence joins TRBV7-2 and TRBJ1-1, with D hard to call. V was pared by 5 bases and J by 4 bases, with 8 bases between. CDR1 SGHTA and CDR2 FQGNSA come from the germline V gene. The CDR3 sequence is 12 residues long. As DNA, the CDR3 is TGTGCCAGCAGCCCCCGGACCACTGAAGCTTTCTTT. This sequence encodes CASSPRTTEAFF.

The V and J genes are TRBV27 and TRBJ2-7; D not resolved. This CDR3 is built from 15 residues. Trimming took off 6 bases at V and 2 bases at J, with 17 bases between the two ends. Germline V gene data show CDR1 as MNHEY and CDR2 as SMNVEV (reference sequence). The DNA of the CDR3 is TGTGCCAGCAGCTCGAAATTCGACCAGACCTACGAGCAGTACTTC. It is translated as CASSSKFDQTYEQYF.

The V call is TRBV4-3, the J call TRBJ1-2; D perhaps matches TRBD1 (5 bases). The CDR3 contains 15 residues. CDR1 and CDR2 from the germline V gene are LGHNA and YSLEER. The germline V and J ends were trimmed by 0 bases and 4 bases, with 12 bases remaining between them. The CDR3 DNA is TGCGCCAGCAGCCAAGATGTGCGGGGGGGCTATGGCTACACCTTC. This encodes CASSQDVRGGYGYTF.

The gene calls are TRBV7-2 and TRBJ2-2; 9 positions agree with TRBD2. CDR1 and CDR2 (germline): SGHTA, FQGNSA. The trim removed 5 bases at V and 6 bases at J, leaving 10 bases unmatched. The CDR3 totals 16 residues. CDR3 region: CASSPTGRGGSGELFF. The CDR3 bases are TGTGCCAGCAGCCCCACGGGGCGGGGGGGCTCCGGGGAGCTGTTTTTT.

The chain is built from TRBV7-2 and TRBJ1-2; D is possibly TRBD1 (6 bases). V lost 3 bases to trimming and J lost 2 bases, with 13 bases between them. Germline CDR1 SGHTA, CDR2 FQGNSA. This CDR3 has 15 amino acids. In DNA, the CDR3 is TGTGCCAGCAGCTTTACCAGGGGTTCGAACTATGGCTACACCTTC. It is translated as CASSFTRGSNYGYTF.